One and the same sample provided the 4 T cell receptor beta chains below, sequenced in a study of T cell responses to AZD1222 COVID-19 vaccine. Sequencing was performed with immunoSEQ multiplex PCR; in TCRdb, only in-frame clones are kept and a portion is missing. The data hold 120,000 to 150,000 clones, with approximately 78% observed a single time. The sample consisted of peripheral blood, taken on day 0 of MenACWY control vaccination. The receptors come from an adult in good health.

The V call is TRBV5-1, the J call TRBJ1-1; D unclear. Trimming took off 0 bases at V and 0 bases at J, with 9 bases between the two ends. CDR1 and CDR2 (germline): SGHRS, YFSETQ. The length of the CDR3 is 15 residues. CDR3 loop: CASSLDGDLNTEAFF. CDR3 nucleotide sequence: TGCGCCAGCAGCTTGGATGGGGATTTGAACACTGAAGCTTTCTTT.

The J gene is TRBJ2-7, the V gene TRBV6-1; 8 bases are shared with TRBD2. V lost 1 base to trimming and J lost 2 bases; unmatched junction nucleotides: 7. Germline values: CDR1 MNHNS, CDR2 SASEGT. There are 16 residues in the CDR3. The CDR3 DNA reads TGTGCCAGCAGTGAAGGGGAACAGCGGGAGACCTACGAGCAGTACGTC. Translating gives CASSEGEQRETYEQYV.

This clone showed up just a few times. The same CDR3 can be traced to other DNA sequences in this sample. This chain joins TRBV6-5 and TRBJ2-5; maybe TRBD2 (5 bases). This CDR3 is built from 13 residues. The V end lost 2 bases, the J end lost 3 bases, and 7 bases lay between the germline ends. Germline V lookup: CDR1 MNHEY, CDR2 SVGAGI. CDR3 sequence: CASSYLGEETQYF. The CDR3 DNA reads as TGTGCCAGCAGTTACCTCGGGGAAGAGACCCAGTACTTC.

In its sample, this clone was seen once. V is TRBV7-9 and J is TRBJ1-4; 12 bases align to TRBD1. The CDR3 sequence is 16 residues long. V gave up 5 bases and J gave up 6 bases; unmatched junction bases: 7. Germline V gene sequence: CDR1 SEHNR, CDR2 FQNEAQ (reference sequence). The CDR3: CASSPGQGASHEKLFF. The CDR3 bases are TGTGCCAGCAGCCCGGGACAGGGGGCTTCTCATGAAAAACTGTTTTTT.